Below, one T cell receptor (beta chain) is given with its context. The CDR3 covers 14 residues. The V gene lost 4 bases and the J gene lost 1 base, with 10 bases spanning the gap. Germline CDR1 SGHNT, CDR2 YYREEE (reference sequence). The data were taken from a study of blood T cell repertoires in COVID-19. The overall study: Specimens from acute and convalescent COVID-19 originated in the United States, Italy and Spain. PBMCs, B-cell-depleted T cells, or T cells provided the cDNA or gDNA that made up the material.

Authors' processing steps: From reference gene primer amplification, estimates of nucleated cell counts were derived. Produced via immunoSEQ multiplex PCR; TCRdb's table is partial and in-frame only. That table furnishes V, J and clone size, whereas the DNA furnished D and trimming. This table holds about 55,000 clones, about 91% found once. During active infection, Seattle patients enrolled and were then monitored through disease. The receptor was isolated from a man between 35 and 55 years old with COVID-19, enrolled during active disease. The sample was peripheral blood. The rearrangement links TRBV5-4 to TRBJ2-3; weak D call: TRBD2 (6 bases). CDR3 residues: CASSTTGGTDTQYF. The DNA for the CDR3 is TGTGCCAGCAGCACGACGGGGGGCACAGATACGCAGTATTTT.